The clone carrying this T cell receptor (beta chain) was recorded once. The antigen remains undetermined. This entry is derived from a study of pediatric ulcerative colitis. The study, taken as a whole, reports: A couple of patients had blood samples with substantially reduced template counts.

Blood was drawn at the time of colonoscopy. Produced via immunoSEQ multiplex PCR; TCRdb's table is partial and in-frame only. Of 55,000 to 80,000 clones in the sample, 75% to 85% were seen once. The source is a boy aged 5-17 years with moderate ulcerative colitis. Sequenced input: blood.

CDR3: CSVEPLAGGTETQYF. In DNA, the CDR3 is TGCAGCGTAGAGCCACTAGCGGGGGGGACGGAGACCCAGTACTTC. The chain links TRBV29-1 to TRBJ2-5, with 13 positions matching TRBD2. Germline V gene lookup returns CDR1 SQVTM and CDR2 ANQGSEA. CDR3 length: 15 residues. V trimming: 6 bases; J trimming: 5 bases; junction bases outside the gene matches: 9.